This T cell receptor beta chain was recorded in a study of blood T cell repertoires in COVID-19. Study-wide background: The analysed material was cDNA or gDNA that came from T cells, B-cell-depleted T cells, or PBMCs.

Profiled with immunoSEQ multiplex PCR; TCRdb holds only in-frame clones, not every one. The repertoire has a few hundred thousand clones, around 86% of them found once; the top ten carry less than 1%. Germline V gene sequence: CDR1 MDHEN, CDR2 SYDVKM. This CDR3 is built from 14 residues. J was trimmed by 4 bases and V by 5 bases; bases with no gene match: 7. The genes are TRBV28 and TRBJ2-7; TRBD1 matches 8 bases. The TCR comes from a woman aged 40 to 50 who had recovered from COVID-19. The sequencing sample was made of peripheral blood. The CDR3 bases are TGTGCCAGCAGTCCCTCAACAGGGGGGTACGAGCAGTACTTC. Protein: CASSPSTGGYEQYF.